The next 28 T cell receptor beta chains were all read from a single sample in a study of cytomegalovirus exposure and HLA in healthy donors (dated by TCRdb to about 2017). Libraries were made using the immunoSEQ multiplex PCR assay. For the multiplex PCR, a mixture combining 60 forward primers for TCR Vbeta segments and 13 reverse primers for TCR Jbeta segments was used. Here the immuneACCESS table is served through TCRdb, limited to in-frame sequences with V and J called. Missing clones are a known gap in these copies; in checked studies unresolved V genes cover under half, and the rest lacks a known reason. Here the sample has about 170,000 clones; about three quarters occur a single time. Over 1.2% of the sample belongs to the ten largest clones. Sample: PBMCs. These receptors were collected from a girl aged 10-17 years in good health and CMV-seronegative.

Only a few counts were recorded for this clone. This chain uses TRBV19 with TRBJ2-1; D is ambiguous. The CDR3 sequence is 11 residues long. Germline CDR1 and CDR2: LNHDA and SQIVND (reference sequence). V lost 6 bases and J 5 bases, leaving 5 bases between the germline ends. CDR3 sequence reads: CASSANNEQFF. CDR3 in DNA: TGTGCCAGTAGCGCTAACAATGAGCAGTTCTTC.

V is TRBV5-1 and J is TRBJ2-5; weak D call: TRBD2 (5 bases). This CDR3 region has 15 residues. Per germline, CDR1 SGHRS and CDR2 YFSETQ. Trimming stripped 2 bases from V and 1 base from J, with 12 bases between. CDR3 DNA sequence: TGCGCCAGCAGCTTCCTGGCCAGCGGCCAAGAGACCCAGTACTTC. Its translation: CASSFLASGQETQYF.

This sequence joins TRBV10-3 and TRBJ1-1; D not resolved. Trimming cost V 10 bases and J 4 bases, with 13 bases left between them. This CDR3 has 12 amino acids. Germline lookup yields CDR1 ENHRY and CDR2 SYGVKD. CDR3 coding DNA: TGTGCCAGCCTCGGGGTCCCCACTGAAGCTTTCTTT. This gives the protein CASLGVPTEAFF.

The chain links TRBV10-3 to TRBJ2-5; 13 bases map to TRBD2. This CDR3 is 18 amino acids long. In germline, CDR1 is ENHRY, CDR2 SYGVKD. J gave up 5 bases and V 6 bases, and 15 bases lay outside the gene matches. The CDR3 protein is CAISGSPRPGLAGETQYF. In DNA, the CDR3 is TGTGCCATCAGCGGTTCGCCCCGGCCGGGACTAGCGGGGGAGACCCAGTACTTC.

This clone was counted a single time. CDR3 DNA: TGTGCCAGCAGCTTAGTGCGGGGGGGCCGCGCCGGGGAGCTGTTTTTT. Encoded protein: CASSLVRGGRAGELFF. J is TRBJ2-2 and V is TRBV13; TRBD2 agrees at 9 bases. The V and J ends lost 1 base and 6 bases, in that order; junction bases with no gene match: 6. Germline values: CDR1 PRHDT, CDR2 FYEKMQ (reference sequence). The CDR3 is made up of 16 amino acids.

The CDR3 protein is CSVQIGGAYGYTF. CDR3 nucleotides: TGCAGCGTCCAGATAGGGGGGGCCTATGGCTACACCTTC. The V gene is TRBV29-1, the J gene TRBJ1-2, with TRBD1 as a possible D gene (6 bases). The germline V gene has CDR1 SQVTM and CDR2 ANQGSEA. The CDR3 covers 13 residues. V lost 6 bases, J lost 4 bases, and 15 bases lay in between.

This clone was observed a handful of times. This chain links TRBV29-1 with TRBJ2-3; D is uncertain. Between the trimmed V and J ends, which lost 8 bases and 6 bases, there was a span of 21 bases. Germline V CDR1 and CDR2: SQVTM, ANQGSEA. There are 14 residues in the CDR3. CDR3 residues: CSLPDPSDSDTQYF. The CDR3 DNA follows: TGCAGCCTCCCCGACCCCAGCGATTCCGATACGCAGTATTTT.

The rearrangement uses TRBV10-3 and TRBJ2-7; 7 nucleotides line up with TRBD2. The CDR3 is 13 residues long. From germline, CDR1 is ENHRY and CDR2 SYGVKD. V dropped 8 bases and J dropped 2; count of bases not matched to a gene: 6. CDR3 in amino acids: CAIWEGGAYEQYF. CDR3 nucleotide sequence: TGTGCCATCTGGGAGGGCGGTGCCTACGAGCAGTACTTC.

The CDR3 region is CASSATRDTIYF. CDR3 nucleotides: TGTGCCAGCAGCGCCACGAGGGACACCATATATTTT. This chain links TRBV9 with TRBJ1-3; D ambiguous. Germline CDR1 reads SGDLS; CDR2 reads YYNGEE. V gave up 3 bases and J gave up 8 bases, with 9 bases separating them. This CDR3 spans 12 amino acids.

The V gene is TRBV5-4, the J gene TRBJ2-3, with 7 bases matching TRBD2. The CDR3 extends over 16 amino acids. Germline V gene sequence: CDR1 SGHNT, CDR2 YYREEE (reference sequence). With 4 bases clipped from V and 2 bases from J, the junction kept 10 bases outside the gene matches. CDR3 loop: CASSKPGLGVTDTQYF. The CDR3 region has the DNA TGTGCCAGCAGCAAACCAGGACTAGGGGTCACAGATACGCAGTATTTT.

The chain combines TRBV19 with TRBJ1-5, with 8 bases identical to TRBD1. With 4 bases clipped from V and 6 bases from J, the junction kept 8 bases outside the gene matches. From germline, CDR1 is LNHDA and CDR2 SQIVND (reference sequence). This CDR3 has 15 amino acids. The CDR3 DNA follows: TGTGCCAGTAGTAGTCCGACAGGGGTTGGTCAGCCCCAGCATTTT. The encoded protein is CASSSPTGVGQPQHF.

This chain joins TRBV7-3 and TRBJ2-1; 11 nucleotides align to TRBD2. V shed 5 bases and J 6 bases; nucleotides not matched to a gene: 6. The CDR3 is 15 residues long. Germline V lookup: CDR1 SGHTA, CDR2 FQGTGA. The CDR3 protein is CASSVSGGAFNEQFF. The CDR3 coding sequence is TGTGCCAGCAGCGTTAGCGGGGGGGCTTTCAATGAGCAGTTCTTC.

The chain employs TRBV29-1 and TRBJ1-2, with no clear D. CDR3 length: 14 amino acids. Per the germline V gene, CDR1 is SQVTM and CDR2 is ANQGSEA. The V and J ends lost 0 bases and 3 bases respectively, with 11 bases between them. In DNA, the CDR3 is TGCAGCGTTGAAGATCCGAAAGAGTACTATGGCTACACCTTC. It is translated as CSVEDPKEYYGYTF.

V and J are TRBV7-3 and TRBJ1-6, with a tentative D call TRBD1 (5 bases). Germline CDR1 and CDR2: SGHTA and FQGTGA. The CDR3 sequence is 16 residues long. V shed 2 bases and J shed 5 bases, with 13 bases lying between them. The CDR3 nucleotides read TGTGCCAGCAGCTTAGGAGAACCAGGGAATAATTCACCCCTCCACTTT. This codes for CASSLGEPGNNSPLHF.

This rearrangement joins TRBV18 to TRBJ1-4; D is unclear. The germline gives CDR1 KGHSH, CDR2 LQKENI. V shed 5 bases and J shed 3 bases, with 7 bases lying between them. The CDR3 totals 13 residues. The CDR3 region has the DNA TGTGCCAGCTCAGAGAATGCTAATGAAAAACTGTTTTTT. It is translated as CASSENANEKLFF.

The genes are TRBV4-1 and TRBJ2-7; 8 nucleotides align to TRBD1. V dropped 1 base and J dropped 1; count of bases not matched to a gene: 12. From germline, CDR1 is MGHRA and CDR2 YSYEKL. This CDR3 is 18 amino acids long. CDR3 sequence reads: CASSQAPSTGGGSYEQYF. CDR3 nucleotide sequence: TGCGCCAGCAGCCAAGCTCCTTCAACAGGGGGTGGGTCCTACGAGCAGTACTTC.

This clone occurred a few times. V is TRBV5-1 and J is TRBJ1-1; D uncertain. The CDR3 sequence is 15 residues long. V lost 0 bases to trimming and J lost 1 base, with 10 bases between them. CDR1 is SGHRS and CDR2 is YFSETQ in the germline V gene. CDR3 nucleotides: TGCGCCAGCAGCTTGGAATGGCCGAAGAACACTGAAGCTTTCTTT. It codes for CASSLEWPKNTEAFF.

The chain joins TRBV5-1 to TRBJ1-2, with 8 bases matching TRBD1. The junction had 5 bases not matched to a gene; V was cut back by 4 bases and J by 9 bases. CDR3 length: 12 amino acids. The V gene's germline CDR1 is SGHRS and CDR2 YFSETQ. Here the CDR3 reads CASSQGQDSYTF. The CDR3 coding sequence is TGCGCCAGCAGCCAGGGACAGGACAGCTACACCTTC.

This clone showed up just a few times. The chain carries TRBV11-2 and TRBJ1-2; TRBD1 matches 9 bases. J lost 7 bases, V lost 5 bases, and 5 bases had no gene match. The germline gives CDR1 SGHAT, CDR2 FQNNGV. CDR3 length equals 13 residues. The CDR3 nucleotides read TGTGCCAGCAGCCCACAGGGGGCAGGTGGCTACACCTTC. This codes for CASSPQGAGGYTF.

The gene calls are TRBV4-1 and TRBJ1-2; 10 bases agree with TRBD1. J gave up 9 bases and V 4 bases, and 14 bases lay outside the gene matches. The CDR3 loop spans 16 amino acids. Germline CDR1 MGHRA, CDR2 YSYEKL. CDR3 protein: CASSPLTGTGEGSYTF. In nucleotides, the CDR3 is TGCGCCAGCAGCCCTTTGACGGGGACAGGGGAGGGGAGCTACACCTTC.

V gene TRBV15 combines with J gene TRBJ2-5; perhaps TRBD1 as D (6 bases). This CDR3 region has 15 residues. Germline CDR1 and CDR2: LNHNV and YYDKDF (reference sequence). Trimming pared 2 bases from V and 4 bases from J, leaving 14 bases between. CDR3 in DNA: TGTGCCACCAGCAGATCGATTACAGGGCCAGAGACCCAGTACTTC. It is translated as CATSRSITGPETQYF.

The rearrangement links TRBV7-8 to TRBJ2-7; D might be TRBD2 (5 bases). V shed 3 bases and J shed 3 bases, with 12 bases lying between them. The germline V gene encodes CDR1 SGHVS and CDR2 FQNEAQ. CDR3 size: 14 residues. The CDR3 sequence: CASSLEVTRYEQYF. CDR3 nucleotide sequence: TGTGCCAGCAGCTTGGAGGTCACCCGCTACGAGCAGTACTTC.

J is TRBJ1-3 and V is TRBV7-9; D is perhaps TRBD1 (5 bases). V lost 2 bases, J lost 2 bases, and 13 bases lay in between. CDR1 is SEHNR and CDR2 is FQNEAQ in the germline V gene (reference sequence). The CDR3 consists of 16 residues. CDR3 amino acids: CASSLTGGGPGNTIYF. The CDR3 nucleotides read TGTGCCAGCAGCTTAACTGGGGGAGGCCCTGGAAACACCATATATTTT.

This clone was seen a few times. V and J are TRBV7-9 and TRBJ2-7, with a weak D call TRBD1 (6 bases). V was pared by 3 bases and J by 5 bases, with 14 bases between. CDR3 size: 14 residues. The germline CDR1 and CDR2 sequences are SEHNR and FQNEAQ (reference sequence). The CDR3 DNA reads as TGTGCCAGCAGCTTTCGGACAGAATGGAACGAGCAGTACTTC. As protein: CASSFRTEWNEQYF.

This sequence joins TRBV30 and TRBJ2-1; 9 bases fit TRBD1. V trimming: 3 bases; J trimming: 4 bases; junction bases outside the gene matches: 4. The germline gives CDR1 GTSNPN, CDR2 SVGIG (reference sequence). The CDR3 is 14 amino acids. The CDR3 is CAWSRDRVYNEQFF. The CDR3 DNA is TGTGCCTGGAGCCGGGACAGGGTTTACAATGAGCAGTTCTTC. Full variable domain (missing parts from reference TRBV30 and TRBJ2-1): SQTIHQWPATLVQPVGSPLSLECTVEGTSNPNLYWYRQAAGRGLQLLFYSVGIGQISSEVPQNLSASRPQDRQFILSSKKLLLSDSGFYLCAWSRDRVYNEQFFGPGTRLTVL.

The chain links TRBV2 to TRBJ1-1; a possible D gene is TRBD1 (5 bases). The germline CDR1 and CDR2 sequences are SNHLY and FYNNEI. V was shortened by 3 bases and J by 4 bases, with 9 bases between the two germline ends. This CDR3 region has 13 residues. CDR3 sequence reads: CASSEMGLTEAFF. The DNA of the CDR3 is TGTGCCAGCAGTGAGATGGGGCTCACTGAAGCTTTCTTT. The full variable domain, in which reference TRBV2 and TRBJ1-1 provide the parts outside the CDR3, is EPEVTQTPSHQVTQMGQEVILRCVPISNHLYFYWYRQILGQKVEFLVSFYNNEISEKSEIFDDQFSVERPDGSNFTLKIRSTKLEDSAMYFCASSEMGLTEAFFGQGTRLTVV.

The gene calls are TRBV7-9 and TRBJ2-5; possibly TRBD2 for D (9 bases). The CDR3 spans 16 residues. Germline V gene sequence: CDR1 SEHNR, CDR2 FQNEAQ (reference sequence). V was clipped by 5 bases and J by 2 bases, with 18 bases between them. CDR3 residues: CASSRGGDRRQETQYF. The CDR3 region has the DNA TGTGCCAGCAGCCGCGGGGGGGACAGGCGTCAAGAGACCCAGTACTTC.

This chain connects TRBV19 to TRBJ2-1; D may be TRBD1 (8 bases). CDR3 size: 14 residues. The V end lost 5 bases, the J end lost 8 bases, and 16 bases lay between the germline ends. Germline CDR1 is LNHDA and CDR2 is SQIVND (reference sequence). CDR3 DNA sequence: TGTGCCAGTAGTGCGCGGACAGGGAGGGATGAGCAGTTCTTC. Translation: CASSARTGRDEQFF.